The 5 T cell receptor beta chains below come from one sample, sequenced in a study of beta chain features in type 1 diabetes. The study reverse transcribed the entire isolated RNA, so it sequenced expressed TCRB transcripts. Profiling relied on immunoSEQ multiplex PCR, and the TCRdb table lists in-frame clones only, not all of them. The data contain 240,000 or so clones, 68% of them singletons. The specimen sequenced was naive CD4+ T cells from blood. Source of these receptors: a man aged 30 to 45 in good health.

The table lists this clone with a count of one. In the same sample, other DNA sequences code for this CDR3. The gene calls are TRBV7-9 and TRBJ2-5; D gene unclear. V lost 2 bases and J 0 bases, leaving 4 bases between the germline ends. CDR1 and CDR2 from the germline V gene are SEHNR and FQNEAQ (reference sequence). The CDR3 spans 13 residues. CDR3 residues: CASSLLNQETQYF. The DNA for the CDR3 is TGTGCCAGCAGCTTACTGAACCAAGAGACCCAGTACTTC.

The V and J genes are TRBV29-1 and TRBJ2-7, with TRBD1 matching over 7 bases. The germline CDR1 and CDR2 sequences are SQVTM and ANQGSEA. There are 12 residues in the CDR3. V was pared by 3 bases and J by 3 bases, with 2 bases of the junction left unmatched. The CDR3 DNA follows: TGCAGCGTTGAGTCAGGGGGCTACGAGCAGTACTTC. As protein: CSVESGGYEQYF.

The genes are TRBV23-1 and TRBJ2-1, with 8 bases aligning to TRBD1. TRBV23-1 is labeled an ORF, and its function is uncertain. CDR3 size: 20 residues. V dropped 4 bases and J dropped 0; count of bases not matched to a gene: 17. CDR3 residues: CASSRLDRGQEEDSYNEQFF. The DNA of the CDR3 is TGCGCCAGCAGTCGCCTCGACAGGGGACAGGAGGAGGACTCCTACAATGAGCAGTTCTTC.

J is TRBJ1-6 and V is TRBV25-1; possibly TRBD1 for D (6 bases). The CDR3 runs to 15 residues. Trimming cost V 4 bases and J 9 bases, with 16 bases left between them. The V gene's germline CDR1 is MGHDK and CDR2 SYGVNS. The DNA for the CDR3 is TGTGCCAGCAGTGTTTTAGGGCAGGGGATTTCACCCCTCCACTTT. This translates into CASSVLGQGISPLHF.

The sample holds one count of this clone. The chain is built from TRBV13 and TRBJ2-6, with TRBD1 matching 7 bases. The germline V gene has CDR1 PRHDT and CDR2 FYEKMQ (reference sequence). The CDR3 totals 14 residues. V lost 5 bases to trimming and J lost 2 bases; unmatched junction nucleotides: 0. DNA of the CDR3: TGTGCCAGCAGCCAGGGGGCTGGGGCCAACGTCCTGACTTTC. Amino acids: CASSQGAGANVLTF.